This entry is about one T cell receptor (beta chain). The antigen is unknown. These data come from a study of beta chain features in type 1 diabetes. Points from the study as a whole: Shortening of TCRB CDR3s, moderate but significant, appeared in all four CD4+ subsets of Type 1 diabetes patients. A greater similarity of naive, central memory and Treg TCRB repertoires was seen among patients than among healthy donors.

The CDR3 spans 12 residues. Germline V lookup: CDR1 KGHSH, CDR2 LQKENI. The V end was cut by 4 bases, the J end by 3 bases, with 4 bases between. All of the isolated RNA was reverse transcribed, so expressed TCRB transcripts were sequenced. Clones were read by immunoSEQ multiplex PCR, and TCRdb kept only the in-frame ones, dropping some. The data show roughly 230,000 clones, 11% seen once. Purity of each sorted population was above 98%. The chain is built from TRBV18 and TRBJ2-1; D gene ambiguous. The sequenced sample was naive CD4+ T cells from blood. The origin of this receptor is a man in his thirties or forties with type 1 diabetes. CDR3 sequence reads: CASSHGYNEQFF. The CDR3 bases are TGTGCCAGCTCACACGGCTACAATGAGCAGTTCTTC.